These 5 T cell receptor beta chains were sequenced from one sample in a study of T-cell reconstitution after alpha-beta-depleted transplantation in children. As it was prepared, the TCRbeta library received unique molecular identifiers. TCRdb redid the calling of the PCR reads with MiXCR, one entry per CDR3 protein. The data contain 500,000 to 650,000 distinct CDR3 sequences, around 13% of them singletons. The source material was PBMCs, mostly from graft donor cells, sampled 360 days after TCRalphabeta/CD19-depleted stem cell transplant. All receptors derive from a male patient younger than 18 who had a stem cell transplant for acute myeloid leukemia, so the T cells may come from the graft donor.

The chain links TRBV2 to TRBJ2-6; no clear D gene. Between the trimmed V and J ends, which lost 3 bases and 0 bases, there was a span of 9 bases. The CDR3 runs 16 residues. In germline, CDR1 is SNHLY, CDR2 FYNNEI. The CDR3 DNA is TGTGCCAGCAGTGACAATCGGATCTCTGGGGCCAACGTCCTGACTTTC. Translating gives CASSDNRISGANVLTF.

This clonotype was counted between two and nine times. The chain has TRBV7-3 and TRBJ2-7; 10 positions match TRBD2. The CDR3 loop spans 16 amino acids. Germline V gene data show CDR1 as SGHTA and CDR2 as FQGTGA. V shed 5 bases and J 2 bases; nucleotides not matched to a gene: 9. The CDR3 sequence: CASSPEEREGAYEQYF. The CDR3 region has the DNA TGTGCCAGCAGCCCAGAGGAGCGGGAGGGTGCCTACGAGCAGTACTTC.

The J gene is TRBJ2-7, the V gene TRBV20-1; 9 nucleotides agree with TRBD1. The CDR3 consists of 15 residues. Germline V gene sequence: CDR1 DFQATT, CDR2 SNEGSKA (reference sequence). V lost 6 bases to trimming and J lost 0 bases; unmatched junction nucleotides: 9. The CDR3 is CSARPGQGNSYEQYF. The CDR3 DNA sequence: TGCAGTGCCCGGCCTGGACAGGGGAACTCCTACGAGCAGTACTTC.

This clonotype has just a few counts. The chain has TRBV12-3 or TRBV12-4 and TRBJ1-1; D uncertain. The CDR3 has 13 residues. The V and J ends lost 6 bases and 4 bases respectively, with 12 bases between them. CDR3 nucleotides: TGTGCCAGCAGGTCCCGGGTCCTCACTGAAGCTTTCTTT. This translates into CASRSRVLTEAFF.

This clonotype was recorded a few times. The V call is TRBV29-1, the J call TRBJ1-2; D unclear. The germline CDR1 and CDR2 sequences are SQVTM and ANQGSEA. CDR3 size: 14 residues. Trimming shortened V by 3 bases and J by 4 bases, and 15 bases separated the two germline ends. As DNA, the CDR3 is TGCAGCGTTGAGACAAATGGGGAGGTCTATGGCTACACCTTC. This sequence encodes CSVETNGEVYGYTF.